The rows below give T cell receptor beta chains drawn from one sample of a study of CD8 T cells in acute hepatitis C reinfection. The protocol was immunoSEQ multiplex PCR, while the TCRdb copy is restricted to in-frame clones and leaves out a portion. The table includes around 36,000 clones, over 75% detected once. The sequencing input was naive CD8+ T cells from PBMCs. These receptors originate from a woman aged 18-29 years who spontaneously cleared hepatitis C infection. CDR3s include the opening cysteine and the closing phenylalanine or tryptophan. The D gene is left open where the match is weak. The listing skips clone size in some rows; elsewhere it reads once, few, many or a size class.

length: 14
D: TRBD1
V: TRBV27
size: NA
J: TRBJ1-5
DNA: TGTGCCAGCAGATTAACAGGGGGCGATCAGCCCCAGCATTTT
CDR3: CASRLTGGDQPQHF

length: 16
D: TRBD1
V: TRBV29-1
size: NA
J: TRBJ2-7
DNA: TGCAGCGTTGAAAGATTTGTCGGGACAGGGAATCACGAGCAGTACTTC
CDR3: CSVERFVGTGNHEQYF

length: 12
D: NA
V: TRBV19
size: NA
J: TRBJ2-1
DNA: TGTGCCAGTAGTTGGGACTACAATGAGCAGTTCTTC
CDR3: CASSWDYNEQFF

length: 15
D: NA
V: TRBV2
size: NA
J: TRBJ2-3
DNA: TGTGCCAGCAGTGGGCCTGGACTGAGGGCAGATACGCAGTATTTT
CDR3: CASSGPGLRADTQYF

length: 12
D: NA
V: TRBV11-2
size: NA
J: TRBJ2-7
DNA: TGTGCCAGCAGCTCCTTCGTTTACGAGCAGTACTTC
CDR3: CASSSFVYEQYF

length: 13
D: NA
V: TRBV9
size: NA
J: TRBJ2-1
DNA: TGTGCCAGCAGCGGAGAGGGCCTACATGAGCAGTTCTTC
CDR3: CASSGEGLHEQFF

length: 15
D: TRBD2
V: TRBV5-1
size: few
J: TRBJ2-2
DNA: TGCGCCAGCAGCTTGTGGGAGGGCCGGGCCGGGGAGCTGTTTTTT
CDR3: CASSLWEGRAGELFF

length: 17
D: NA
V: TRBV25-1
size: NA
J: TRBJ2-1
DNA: TGTGCCAGCAGTGAATTCTTTTGGGACTCCGTCTACAATGAGCAGTTCTTC
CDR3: CASSEFFWDSVYNEQFF

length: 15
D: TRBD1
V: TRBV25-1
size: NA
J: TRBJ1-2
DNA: TGTGCCAGCAGTCCAGCGGGACAGCCGACCTATGGCTACACCTTC
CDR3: CASSPAGQPTYGYTF

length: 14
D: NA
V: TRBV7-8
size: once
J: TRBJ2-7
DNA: TGTGCCAGCAGCTTAGTCGAGGGGACCTACGAGCAGTACTTC
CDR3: CASSLVEGTYEQYF

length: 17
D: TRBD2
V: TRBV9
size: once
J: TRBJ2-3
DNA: TGTGCCAGCAGCGTACTACCGGGACTAGCGGATCCAGATACGCAGTATTTT
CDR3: CASSVLPGLADPDTQYF

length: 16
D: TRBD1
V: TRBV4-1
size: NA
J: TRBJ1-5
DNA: TGCGCCAGCAGCCAATTACCAGGGGGTAGCAATCAGCCCCAGCATTTT
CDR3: CASSQLPGGSNQPQHF

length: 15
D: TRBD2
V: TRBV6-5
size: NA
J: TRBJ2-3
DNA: TGTGCCAGCAGCTGGACTAGCAGGAGCACAGATACGCAGTATTTT
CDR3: CASSWTSRSTDTQYF

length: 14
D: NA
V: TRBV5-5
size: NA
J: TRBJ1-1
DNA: TGTGCCAGCAGCCGGGACCAACGAGACACTGAAGCTTTCTTT
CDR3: CASSRDQRDTEAFF

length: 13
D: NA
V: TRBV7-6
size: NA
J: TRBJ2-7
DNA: TGTGCCAGCACCCTAGGGGTGGGGGGCGAGCAGTACTTC
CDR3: CASTLGVGGEQYF

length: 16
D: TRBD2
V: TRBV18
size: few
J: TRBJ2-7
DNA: TGTGCCAGCTCACCACCTTCTAGCGGGAGCATTTACGAGCAGTACTTC
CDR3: CASSPPSSGSIYEQYF

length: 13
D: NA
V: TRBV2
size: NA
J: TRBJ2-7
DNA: TGTGCCAGCAGTCAGGACGACACCTACGAGCAGTACTTC
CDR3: CASSQDDTYEQYF

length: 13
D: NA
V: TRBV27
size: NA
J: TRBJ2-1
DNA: TGTGCCAGCAGTTTATCGCGGAACAATGAGCAGTTCTTC
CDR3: CASSLSRNNEQFF

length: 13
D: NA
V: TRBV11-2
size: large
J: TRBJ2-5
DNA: TGTGCCAGCAGCCCGTCAGGGTCGGGGACCCAGTACTTC
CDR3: CASSPSGSGTQYF

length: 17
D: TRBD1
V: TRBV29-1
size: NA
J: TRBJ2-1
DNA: TGCAGCGTTGAAGATTTCCCTGGGGTAGCACCAGGGGGCGAACAGTTCTTC
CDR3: CSVEDFPGVAPGGEQFF

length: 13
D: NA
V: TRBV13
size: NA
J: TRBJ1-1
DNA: TGTGCCAGTAGCTCACAGAGCCCTTTAGAAGCTTTCTTT
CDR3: CASSSQSPLEAFF

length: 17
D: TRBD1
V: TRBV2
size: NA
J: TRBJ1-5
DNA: TGTGCCAGCAGTGAAACCGGGACAGGGGGAAGCAATCAGCCCCAGCATTTT
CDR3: CASSETGTGGSNQPQHF

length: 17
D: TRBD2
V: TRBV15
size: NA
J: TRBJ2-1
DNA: TGTGCCACCAGCAGAGATTTGGGACTAGCGGGAGTAGGAGAGCAGTTCTTC
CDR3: CATSRDLGLAGVGEQFF

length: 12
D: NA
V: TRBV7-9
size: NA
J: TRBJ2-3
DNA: TGTGCCAGCAGCTCAGGGACAGATACGCAGTATTTT
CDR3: CASSSGTDTQYF

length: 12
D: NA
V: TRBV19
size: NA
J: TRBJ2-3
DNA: TGTGCCAGTATGGCTCCTTCTAATGCGCAGTATTTT
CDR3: CASMAPSNAQYF

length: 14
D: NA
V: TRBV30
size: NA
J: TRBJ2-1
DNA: TGTGCCTGGAGGGCCAAGGGTAGGTACAATGAGCAGTTCTTC
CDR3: CAWRAKGRYNEQFF

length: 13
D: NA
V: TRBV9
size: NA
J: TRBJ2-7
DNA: TGTGCCAGCAGCGAGGACGGAGCCTACGAGCAGTACTTC
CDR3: CASSEDGAYEQYF

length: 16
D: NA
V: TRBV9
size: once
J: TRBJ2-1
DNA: TGTGCCAGCAGCGGAGGAGGGAGTGGGTCCTACAATGAGCAGTTCTTC
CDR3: CASSGGGSGSYNEQFF

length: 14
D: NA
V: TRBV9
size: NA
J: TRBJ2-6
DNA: TGTGCCAGCAGCGCTTTGGGTGGGGCCAACGTCCTGACTTTC
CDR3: CASSALGGANVLTF

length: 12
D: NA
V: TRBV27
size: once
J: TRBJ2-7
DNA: TGTGCCAGTCGACAGACCTCCTACGAGCAGTACTTC
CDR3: CASRQTSYEQYF

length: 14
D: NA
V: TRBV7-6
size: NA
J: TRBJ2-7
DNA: TGTGCCAGCAGCTTAGCGCCTAGCCTCAACGAGCAGTACTTC
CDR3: CASSLAPSLNEQYF

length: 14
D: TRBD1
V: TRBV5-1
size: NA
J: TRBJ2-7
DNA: TGCGCCAGCAGCCATCGACAGGGAGCCTACGAGCAGTACTTC
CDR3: CASSHRQGAYEQYF

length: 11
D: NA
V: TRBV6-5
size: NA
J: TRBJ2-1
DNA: TGTGCCGGGATGAATTCACGAGAGCAGTTCTTC
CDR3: CAGMNSREQFF

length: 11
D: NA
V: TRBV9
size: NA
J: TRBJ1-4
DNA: TGTGCCAGCAGCGGTGGGGGACCACTGTTTTTT
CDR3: CASSGGGPLFF

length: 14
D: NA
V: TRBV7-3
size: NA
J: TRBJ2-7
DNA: TGTGCCAGCAGCTTTTCCGGGGCCTCCTACGAGCAGTACTTC
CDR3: CASSFSGASYEQYF

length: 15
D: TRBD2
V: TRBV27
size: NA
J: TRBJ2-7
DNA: TGTGCCAGCAGTAGCCTAGCGGGACCCTCCTACGAGCAGTACTTC
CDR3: CASSSLAGPSYEQYF

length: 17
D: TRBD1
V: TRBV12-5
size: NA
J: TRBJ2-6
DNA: TGTGCTAGTAACTCCGGGACAGACTATTCTGGGGCCAACGTCCTGACTTTC
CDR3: CASNSGTDYSGANVLTF

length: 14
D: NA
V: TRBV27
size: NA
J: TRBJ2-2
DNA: TGTGCCAGCAGTTTAGCGGGGAACACCGGGGAGCTGTTTTTT
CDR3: CASSLAGNTGELFF

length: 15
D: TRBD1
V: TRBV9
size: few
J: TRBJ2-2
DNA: TGTGCCAGCAGCTCGACAGAGGGGGCGGGCGGGGAGCTGTTTTTT
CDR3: CASSSTEGAGGELFF

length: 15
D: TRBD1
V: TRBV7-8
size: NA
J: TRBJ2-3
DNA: TGTGCCAGCAGCTTCGACAGGGCAGGGGGAGATACGCAGTATTTT
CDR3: CASSFDRAGGDTQYF

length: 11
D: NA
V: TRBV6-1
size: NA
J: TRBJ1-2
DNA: TGTGCCAGCCTCGGGACATATGGCTACACCTTC
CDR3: CASLGTYGYTF

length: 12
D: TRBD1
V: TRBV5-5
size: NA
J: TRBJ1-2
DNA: TGTGCCAGCAGCTCAGGGGGCTATGGCTACACCTTC
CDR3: CASSSGGYGYTF

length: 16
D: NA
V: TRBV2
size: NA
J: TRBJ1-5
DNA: TGTGCCAGCAGTGAGAGGGGACGGATGATCAATCAGCCCCAGCATTTT
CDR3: CASSERGRMINQPQHF

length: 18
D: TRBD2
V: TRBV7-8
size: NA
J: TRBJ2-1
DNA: TGTGCCAGCAGCTTAGCACTAGCGGGGCGAGCATCCTACAATGAGCAGTTCTTC
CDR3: CASSLALAGRASYNEQFF

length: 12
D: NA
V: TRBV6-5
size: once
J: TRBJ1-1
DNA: TGTGCCACCCAGGGTTTTGGCACTGAAGCTTTCTTT
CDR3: CATQGFGTEAFF

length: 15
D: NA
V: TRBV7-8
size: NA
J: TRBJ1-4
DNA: TGTGCCAGCAGCTTAGTGGATGGAACTAATGAAAAACTGTTTTTT
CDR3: CASSLVDGTNEKLFF

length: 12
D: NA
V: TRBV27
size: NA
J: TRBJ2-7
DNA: TGTGCCAGCAGTTCCCAAGTAGGCGAGCAGTACTTC
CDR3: CASSSQVGEQYF

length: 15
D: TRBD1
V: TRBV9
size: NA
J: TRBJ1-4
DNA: TGTGCCAGCAGCGTAGGACAGGGTTATAATGAAAAACTGTTTTTT
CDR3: CASSVGQGYNEKLFF

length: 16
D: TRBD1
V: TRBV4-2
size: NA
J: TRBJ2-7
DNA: TGTGCCAGCAGCCAAGGTCTGACAGGGGGCGCCTACGAGCAGTACTTC
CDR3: CASSQGLTGGAYEQYF